These 18 T cell receptor beta chains share one sample of origin, sequenced in a study of blood T cells in healthy people across ages. A second PCR, run for roughly 7 to 11 cycles, used a sample-barcoded 5' primer plus a J-beta primer mix. TCRdb reprocessed the 5' RACE reads with MiXCR, giving one entry per CDR3 protein. In the table there are about 1.4 million distinct CDR3 sequences, approximately 59% of which are singletons. The sequenced sample was blood. The receptors were gathered from a man aged 18 to 35 in good health.

The chain is built from TRBV7-8 and TRBJ2-2, with D tentatively TRBD2 (6 bases). The CDR3 is 15 amino acids. Germline values: CDR1 SGHVS, CDR2 FQNEAQ. The V end was cut by 8 bases, the J end by 0 bases, with 13 bases between. The CDR3 reads CASLKLAANTGELFF. Here the CDR3 DNA reads TGTGCCAGCTTAAAACTAGCCGCGAACACCGGGGAGCTGTTTTTT. The complete variable domain, with remaining parts taken from reference TRBV7-8 and TRBJ2-2, reads GAGVSQSPRYKVAKRGQDVALRCDPISGHVSLFWYQQALGQGPEFLTYFQNEAQLDKSGLPSDRFFAERPEGSVSTLKIQRTQQEDSAVYLCASLKLAANTGELFFGEGSRLTVL.

The genes are TRBV7-9 and TRBJ2-1, with D tentatively TRBD2 (5 bases). Germline CDR1 SEHNR, CDR2 FQNEAQ (reference sequence). This CDR3 contains 12 residues. The V and J ends lost 5 bases and 5 bases respectively, with 7 bases between them. Here the CDR3 DNA reads TGTGCCAGCAGCCGGACTCACAATGAGCAGTTCTTC. Encoded protein: CASSRTHNEQFF. The variable domain in full, with the rest retrieved from reference TRBV7-9 and TRBJ2-1, is DTGVSQNPRHKITKRGQNVTFRCDPISEHNRLYWYRQTLGQGPEFLTYFQNEAQLEKSRLLSDRFSAERPKGSFSTLEIQRTEQGDSAMYLCASSRTHNEQFFGPGTRLTVL.

In the case of this clonotype: The junction and the germline gene differ at one end; a read error may be behind it. The CDR3 spells CASSLAGQLLTDTQYF. The CDR3 nucleotides are TGCGCCAGCAGCTTGGCTGGGCAGCTCCTAACAGATACGCAGTATTTT. The V gene is TRBV5-6, the J gene TRBJ2-3, with D hard to call. The germline CDR1 and CDR2 sequences are SGHDT and YYEEEE. The CDR3 spans 16 residues.

About this clonotype itself: Being one base from a much bigger clone, this may be a read error. This chain uses TRBV7-2 with TRBJ1-2; the D gene is possibly TRBD1 (5 bases). The CDR3 sequence is 15 residues long. The germline V gene encodes CDR1 SGHTA and CDR2 FQGNSA. DNA of the CDR3: TGTGCCAGCAGCTTAAAAATCGGGACGGAATATGGCCACACCTTC. Translation: CASSLKIGTEYGHTF.

The V call is TRBV7-8, the J call TRBJ2-5; TRBD1 is a possible D gene (5 bases). Germline values: CDR1 SGHVS, CDR2 FQNEAQ. V lost 5 bases and J lost 4, with 11 bases in between. The CDR3 is 13 amino acids. The DNA of the CDR3 is TGTGCCAGCAGCCAGCGACAGAGAGAGACCCAGTACTTC. Its translation is CASSQRQRETQYF.

The chain carries TRBV6-5 and TRBJ1-2, with D maybe TRBD1 (5 bases). Germline V gives CDR1 MNHEY, CDR2 SVGAGI. This CDR3 is 13 amino acids long. Trimming took off 4 bases at V and 4 bases at J, with 10 bases between the two ends. The CDR3 protein is CASSWGRFYGYTF. CDR3 coding DNA: TGTGCCAGCAGTTGGGGACGGTTCTATGGCTACACCTTC.

This sequence joins TRBV7-8 and TRBJ2-3; D may be TRBD2 (5 bases). CDR3 length: 15 amino acids. Looked up from germline, CDR1 is SGHVS and CDR2 is FQNEAQ. V was shortened by 5 bases and J by 4 bases, with 16 bases between the two germline ends. The CDR3 sequence is CASSPPGYSADTQYF. The CDR3 bases are TGTGCCAGCAGCCCCCCGGGGTACAGCGCAGATACGCAGTATTTT.

The genes are TRBV12-3 or TRBV12-4 and TRBJ1-1; perhaps TRBD1 as D (6 bases). This CDR3 spans 14 amino acids. V was cut by 5 bases and J by 6 bases, with 16 bases left in between. CDR3 in DNA: TGTGCCAGCAGTATGACTCAGAACAGGGCTGAAGCTTTCTTT. Amino acids: CASSMTQNRAEAFF.

The V gene is TRBV27, the J gene TRBJ2-3; 9 bases are a match to TRBD2. Germline assignment: CDR1 MNHEY and CDR2 SMNVEV (reference sequence). The ends lost 9 bases at V and 6 bases at J; junction bases unmatched: 10. The CDR3 extends over 14 amino acids. CDR3 DNA sequence: TGTGCCAGTTATCTAGCGGGGCTTGGGGATACGCAGTATTTT. Encoded protein: CASYLAGLGDTQYF.

Comment on this clonotype: Sequence at one end of the junction differs from germline and may be a read error. The chain joins TRBV6-5 to TRBJ1-1, with D unresolved. The CDR3 has 14 amino acids. CDR1 is MNHEY, CDR2 SVGAGI, per germline. The CDR3 reads CASRYSGGKTEAFF. CDR3 in DNA: TGTGCCAGCAGGTACTCGGGCGGAAAAACTGAAGCTTTCTTT.

This rearrangement joins TRBV7-2 to TRBJ2-6; 8 bases are shared with TRBD1. The CDR3 extends over 17 amino acids. Germline assignment: CDR1 SGHTA and CDR2 FQGNSA. V dropped 6 bases and J dropped 2; count of bases not matched to a gene: 9. CDR3 in amino acids: CASSPRTGLAGANVLTF. CDR3 nucleotides: TGTGCCAGCAGTCCTCGGACAGGGCTCGCTGGGGCCAACGTCCTGACTTTC.

The rearrangement links TRBV2 to TRBJ1-2; no clear D gene. CDR1 and CDR2 (germline): SNHLY, FYNNEI. V was clipped by 3 bases and J by 4 bases, with 12 bases between them. The CDR3 covers 14 residues. The chain's CDR3 is CASSESQNPYGYTF. Here the CDR3 DNA reads TGTGCCAGCAGTGAGTCCCAGAACCCCTATGGCTACACCTTC.

The chain links TRBV5-1 to TRBJ1-5, with a tentative D call TRBD1 (5 bases). Germline assignment: CDR1 SGHRS and CDR2 YFSETQ. This CDR3 has 14 residues. V shed 4 bases and J shed 1 base, with 9 bases lying between them. The CDR3 DNA reads TGCGCCAGCAGCGAATGGGGGAGCAATCAGCCCCAGCATTTT. Its translation is CASSEWGSNQPQHF.

The chain carries TRBV19 and TRBJ2-1, with D uncertain. There are 15 residues in the CDR3. Germline CDR1 and CDR2: LNHDA and SQIVND (reference sequence). Trimming cost V 9 bases and J 5 bases, with 20 bases left between them. The CDR3 nucleotides read TGTGCCAGCCGCGCATACGGGTCTGGGGACAATGAGCAGTTCTTC. As protein: CASRAYGSGDNEQFF.

V is TRBV7-9 and J is TRBJ2-1; 14 nucleotides match TRBD2. Germline CDR1 and CDR2: SEHNR and FQNEAQ (reference sequence). The CDR3 runs to 18 residues. V gave up 4 bases and J gave up 1 base; unmatched junction bases: 6. The CDR3 sequence: CASSSGTSGGMSYNEQFF. Here the CDR3 DNA reads TGTGCCAGCAGCTCCGGGACTAGCGGGGGTATGTCCTACAATGAGCAGTTCTTC. Based on the CDR3 plus reference TRBV7-9 and TRBJ2-1, the full variable domain is DTGVSQNPRHKITKRGQNVTFRCDPISEHNRLYWYRQTLGQGPEFLTYFQNEAQLEKSRLLSDRFSAERPKGSFSTLEIQRTEQGDSAMYLCASSSGTSGGMSYNEQFFGPGTRLTVL.

This clonotype was counted only a few times. The junction does not match germline at one end; this may be a read error. The chain links TRBV7-7 to TRBJ2-5; no definite D call. CDR3 size: 13 residues. Germline V CDR1 and CDR2: SSHAT, FNYEAQ (reference sequence). The CDR3 coding sequence is TGTGCTAGCAGCTTAGAACACCAAGAGACCCAGTACTTC. This sequence encodes CASSLEHQETQYF.

The chain uses TRBV5-1 and TRBJ2-1; TRBD2 aligns across 14 bases. CDR1 is SGHRS and CDR2 is YFSETQ in the germline V gene. V lost 4 bases and J lost 10; bases outside the gene matches: 7. The CDR3 consists of 15 residues. The DNA for the CDR3 is TGCGCCAGCAGCCCGACTAGCGGGGGGGTGCGAGAGCAGTTCTTC. It specifies CASSPTSGGVREQFF.

This clonotype showed up just a few times. This chain connects TRBV20-1 to TRBJ2-6, with D unclear. Trimming shortened V by 6 bases and J by 0 bases, and 9 bases separated the two germline ends. The CDR3 has 14 residues. Germline V gene sequence: CDR1 DFQATT, CDR2 SNEGSKA (reference sequence). The CDR3 DNA sequence: TGCAGTGCATTGGGTCGCTCTGGGGCCAACGTCCTGACTTTC. It is translated as CSALGRSGANVLTF.